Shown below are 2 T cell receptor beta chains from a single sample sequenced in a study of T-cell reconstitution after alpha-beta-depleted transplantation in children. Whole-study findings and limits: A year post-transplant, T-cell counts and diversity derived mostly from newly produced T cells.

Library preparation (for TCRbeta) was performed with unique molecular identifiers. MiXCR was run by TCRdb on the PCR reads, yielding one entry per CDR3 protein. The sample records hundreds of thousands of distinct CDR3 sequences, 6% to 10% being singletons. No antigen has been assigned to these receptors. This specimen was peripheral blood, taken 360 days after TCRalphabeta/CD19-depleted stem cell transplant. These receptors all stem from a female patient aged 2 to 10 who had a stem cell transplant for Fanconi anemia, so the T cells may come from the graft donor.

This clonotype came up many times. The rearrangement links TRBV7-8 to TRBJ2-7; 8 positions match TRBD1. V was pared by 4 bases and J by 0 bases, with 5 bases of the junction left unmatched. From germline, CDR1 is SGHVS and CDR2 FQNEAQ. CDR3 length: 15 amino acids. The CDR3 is CASSSRDRSSYEQYF. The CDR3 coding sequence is TGTGCCAGCAGCTCCCGGGACAGGTCCTCCTACGAGCAGTACTTC.

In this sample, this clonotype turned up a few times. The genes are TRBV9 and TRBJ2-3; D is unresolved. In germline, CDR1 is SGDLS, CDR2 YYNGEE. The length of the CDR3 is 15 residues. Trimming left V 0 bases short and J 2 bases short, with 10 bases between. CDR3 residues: CASSVEPVNTDTQYF. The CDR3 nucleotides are TGTGCCAGCAGCGTAGAACCGGTCAACACAGATACGCAGTATTTT.